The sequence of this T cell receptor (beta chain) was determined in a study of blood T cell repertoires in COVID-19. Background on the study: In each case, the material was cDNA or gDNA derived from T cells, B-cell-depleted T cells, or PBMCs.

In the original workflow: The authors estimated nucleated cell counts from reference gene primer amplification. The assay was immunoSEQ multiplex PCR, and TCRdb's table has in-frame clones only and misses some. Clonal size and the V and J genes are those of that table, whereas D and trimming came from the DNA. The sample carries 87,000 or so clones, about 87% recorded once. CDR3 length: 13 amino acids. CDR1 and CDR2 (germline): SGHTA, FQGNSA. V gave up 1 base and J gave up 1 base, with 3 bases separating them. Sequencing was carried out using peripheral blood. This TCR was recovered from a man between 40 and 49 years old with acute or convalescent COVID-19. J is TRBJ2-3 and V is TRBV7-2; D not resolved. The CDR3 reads CASSLGGTDTQYF. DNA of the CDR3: TGTGCCAGCAGCTTAGGAGGCACAGATACGCAGTATTTT. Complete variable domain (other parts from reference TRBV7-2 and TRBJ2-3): GAGVSQSPSNKVTEKGKDVELRCDPISGHTALYWYRQSLGQGLEFLIYFQGNSAPDKSGLPSDRFSAERTGGSVSTLTIQRTQQEDSAVYLCASSLGGTDTQYFGPGTRLTVL.